This T cell receptor beta chain was sequenced for a study of blood T cells in healthy people across ages. Sample-barcoded 5' priming and a J-beta primer mix drove a second PCR of 7 to 11 cycles. Using its own MiXCR run on the 5' RACE reads, TCRdb lists one record per CDR3 protein. The sample lists hundreds of thousands of distinct CDR3 sequences; around 45% were seen once. The CDR3 spans 14 residues. V was shortened by 2 bases and J by 3 bases, with 10 bases between the two germline ends. Germline values: CDR1 MNHEY, CDR2 SVGAGI. The donors, healthy Caucasians from Russia, were aged roughly 6 to 95. The chain uses TRBV6-5 and TRBJ1-2; D unresolved. Sequences were obtained from blood. This TCR was recovered from a woman aged 55 to 70 in good health. CDR3 region: CASSYDGYDYGYTF. The CDR3 DNA sequence: TGTGCCAGCAGTTACGACGGGTACGACTATGGCTACACCTTC.